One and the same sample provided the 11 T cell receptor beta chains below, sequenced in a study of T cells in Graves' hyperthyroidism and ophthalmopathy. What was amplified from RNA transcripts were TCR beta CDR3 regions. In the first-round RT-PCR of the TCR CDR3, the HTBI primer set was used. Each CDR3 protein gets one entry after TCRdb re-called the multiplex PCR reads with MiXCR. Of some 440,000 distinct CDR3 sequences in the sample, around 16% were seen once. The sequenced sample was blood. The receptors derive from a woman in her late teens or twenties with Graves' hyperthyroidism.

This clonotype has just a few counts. CDR3 in amino acids: CSVTTGGQPQHF. The CDR3 DNA is TGCAGCGTTACGACAGGAGGTCAGCCCCAGCATTTT. The rearrangement uses TRBV29-1 and TRBJ1-5; weak D call: TRBD1 (6 bases). There are 12 residues in the CDR3. V lost 5 bases to trimming and J lost 6 bases, with 11 bases between them. CDR1 is SQVTM, CDR2 ANQGSEA, per germline.

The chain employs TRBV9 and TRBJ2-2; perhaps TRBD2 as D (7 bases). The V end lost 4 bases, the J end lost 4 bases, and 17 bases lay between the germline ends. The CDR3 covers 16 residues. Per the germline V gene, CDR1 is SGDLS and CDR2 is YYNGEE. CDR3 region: CASSPRGGAGTGELFF. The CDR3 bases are TGTGCCAGCAGCCCCCGAGGGGGGGCCGGCACCGGGGAGCTGTTTTTT.

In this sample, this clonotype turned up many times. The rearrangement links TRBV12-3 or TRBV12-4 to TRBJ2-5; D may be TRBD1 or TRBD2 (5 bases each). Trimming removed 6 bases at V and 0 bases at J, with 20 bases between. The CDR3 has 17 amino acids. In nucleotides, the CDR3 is TGTGCCAGCAGCCTCCCCGGGACGTCGCCGTACCAAGAGACCCAGTACTTC. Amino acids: CASSLPGTSPYQETQYF.

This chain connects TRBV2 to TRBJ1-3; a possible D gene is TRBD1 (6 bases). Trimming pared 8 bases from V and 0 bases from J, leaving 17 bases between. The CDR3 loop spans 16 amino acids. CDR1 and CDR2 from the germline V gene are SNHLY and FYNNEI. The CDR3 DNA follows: TGTGCCAGCTACGGGCGGGACACCGCCTCTGGAAACACCATATATTTT. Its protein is CASYGRDTASGNTIYF. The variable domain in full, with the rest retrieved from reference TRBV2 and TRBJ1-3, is EPEVTQTPSHQVTQMGQEVILRCVPISNHLYFYWYRQILGQKVEFLVSFYNNEISEKSEIFDDQFSVERPDGSNFTLKIRSTKLEDSAMYFCASYGRDTASGNTIYFGEGSWLTVV.

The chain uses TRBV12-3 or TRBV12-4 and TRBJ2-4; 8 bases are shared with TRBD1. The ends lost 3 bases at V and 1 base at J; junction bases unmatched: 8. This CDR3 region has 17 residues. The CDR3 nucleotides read TGTGCCAGCAGTTTCCAGGGGGCTTCCCCTGCCAAAAACATTCAGTACTTC. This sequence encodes CASSFQGASPAKNIQYF.

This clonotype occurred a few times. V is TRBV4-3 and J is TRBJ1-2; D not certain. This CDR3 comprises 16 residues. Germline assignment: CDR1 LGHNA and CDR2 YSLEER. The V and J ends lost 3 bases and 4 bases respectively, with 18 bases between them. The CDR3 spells CASSHDRTPPPYGYTF. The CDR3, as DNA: TGCGCCAGCAGCCACGATAGGACCCCCCCACCCTATGGCTACACCTTC.

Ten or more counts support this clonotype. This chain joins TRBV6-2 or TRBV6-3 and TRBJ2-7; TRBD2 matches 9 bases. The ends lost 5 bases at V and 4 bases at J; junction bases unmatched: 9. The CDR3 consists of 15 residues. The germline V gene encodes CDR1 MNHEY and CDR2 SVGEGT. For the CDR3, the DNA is TGTGCCAGCAGTCCGAGCGGGGGGACAACATACGAGCAGTACTTC. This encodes CASSPSGGTTYEQYF.

CDR3 DNA sequence: TGTGCCAGCAGCCCTACTAGCGGGGTCACCGGGGAGCTGTTTTTT. Protein: CASSPTSGVTGELFF. The rearrangement uses TRBV6-1 and TRBJ2-2; 10 bases are a match to TRBD2. The CDR3 consists of 15 residues. The V segment lost 6 bases and the J segment 4 bases; nucleotides outside the gene matches: 5. CDR1 MNHNS and CDR2 SASEGT come from the germline V gene.

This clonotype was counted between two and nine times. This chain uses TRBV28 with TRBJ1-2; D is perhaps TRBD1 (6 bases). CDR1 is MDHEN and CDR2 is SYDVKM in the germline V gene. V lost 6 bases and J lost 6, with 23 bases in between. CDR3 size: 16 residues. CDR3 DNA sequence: TGTGCCAGCAGCCCCTCCCCCCGGGGGGCATACAATGGCTACACCTTC. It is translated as CASSPSPRGAYNGYTF.

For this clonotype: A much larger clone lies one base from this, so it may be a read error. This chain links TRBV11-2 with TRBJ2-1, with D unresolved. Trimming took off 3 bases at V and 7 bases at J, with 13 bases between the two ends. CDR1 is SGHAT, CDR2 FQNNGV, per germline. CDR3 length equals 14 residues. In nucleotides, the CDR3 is TGTGCCAGCAGCTTTAGTGGGCTTAAGAATGAGCAGTTCTTC. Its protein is CASSFSGLKNEQFF.

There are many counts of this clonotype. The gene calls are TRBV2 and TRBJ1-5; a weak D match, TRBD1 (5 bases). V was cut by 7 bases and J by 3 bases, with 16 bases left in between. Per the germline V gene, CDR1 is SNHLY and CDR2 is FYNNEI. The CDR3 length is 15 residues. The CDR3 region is CASTAGGGINQPQHF. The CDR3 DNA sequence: TGTGCCAGCACCGCGGGGGGGGGTATCAATCAGCCCCAGCATTTT.